This is a list of T cell receptor beta chains from one sample in a study of vaccination and CD4 T cells after COVID-19. These receptors' antigens are unknown. From the PCR reads, TCRdb called clonotypes with MiXCR, one entry per CDR3 protein. The repertoire holds some 13,000 distinct CDR3 sequences, with around 40% as singletons. The specimen sequenced was CD4+ T cells from blood, cultured in vitro. The receptors were sampled from a human donor who had recovered from COVID-19. Each CDR3 is given with its conserved first and last residue. Each record gives: clone size, J gene, V gene, D gene, CDR3 protein, CDR3 DNA. A D gene is named only where the DNA matches it firmly. Expanded clones are given a class, and other clones once, few, many or no size at all.

clone_size: NA; j_call: TRBJ2-3; v_call: TRBV30; d_call: NA; cdr3_aa: CAWSVGHSTDTQYF; cdr3_nt: TGTGCCTGGAGTGTAGGTCACAGCACAGATACGCAGTATTTT
clone_size: NA; j_call: TRBJ2-3; v_call: TRBV20-1; d_call: NA; cdr3_aa: CSAPRRGLNTDTQYF; cdr3_nt: TGCAGTGCTCCCAGGAGGGGGCTAAACACAGATACGCAGTATTTT
clone_size: NA; j_call: TRBJ2-1; v_call: TRBV2; d_call: TRBD1; cdr3_aa: CASSPRTGTNNEQFF; cdr3_nt: TGTGCCAGCAGCCCCCGGACAGGGACCAACAATGAGCAGTTCTTC
clone_size: NA; j_call: TRBJ2-7; v_call: TRBV6-1; d_call: TRBD2; cdr3_aa: CASRLRGGKGEQYF; cdr3_nt: TGTGCCAGCAGACTGCGGGGGGGAAAAGGCGAGCAGTACTTC
clone_size: few; j_call: TRBJ2-5; v_call: TRBV11-2; d_call: NA; cdr3_aa: CASSLGQIQETQYF; cdr3_nt: TGTGCCAGCAGCTTAGGACAGATCCAAGAGACCCAGTACTTC
clone_size: once; j_call: TRBJ1-2; v_call: TRBV18; d_call: NA; cdr3_aa: CASSPSLRGYTF; cdr3_nt: TGTGCCAGCTCACCTTCTCTCCGGGGCTACACCTTC
clone_size: few; j_call: TRBJ1-2; v_call: TRBV12-3/TRBV12-4; d_call: NA; cdr3_aa: CASSFGRGNYGYTF; cdr3_nt: TGTGCCAGCAGTTTTGGTAGGGGAAACTATGGCTACACCTTC
clone_size: NA; j_call: TRBJ2-5; v_call: TRBV11-3; d_call: NA; cdr3_aa: CASTSGTGNNGETQYF; cdr3_nt: TGTGCCAGCACCTCTGGGACTGGCAACAATGGAGAGACCCAGTACTTC
clone_size: NA; j_call: TRBJ2-5; v_call: TRBV19; d_call: TRBD2; cdr3_aa: CASSISGLAGGQETQYF; cdr3_nt: TGTGCCAGTAGTATATCGGGTCTAGCGGGGGGACAAGAGACCCAGTACTTC
clone_size: NA; j_call: TRBJ1-1; v_call: TRBV6-1; d_call: NA; cdr3_aa: CASHSNTEAFF; cdr3_nt: TGTGCCAGCCATTCGAACACTGAAGCTTTCTTT
clone_size: NA; j_call: TRBJ1-2; v_call: TRBV4-2; d_call: NA; cdr3_aa: CASSQDSGARGYTF; cdr3_nt: TGTGCCAGCAGCCAAGACTCAGGGGCGCGGGGCTACACCTTC
clone_size: NA; j_call: TRBJ1-1; v_call: TRBV7-9; d_call: NA; cdr3_aa: CASSPTGGGRNTEAFF; cdr3_nt: TGTGCCAGCAGCCCAACCGGGGGGGGGAGAAACACTGAAGCTTTCTTT
clone_size: NA; j_call: TRBJ2-5; v_call: TRBV18; d_call: TRBD2; cdr3_aa: CVSSPLLSGGSAETQYF; cdr3_nt: TGTGTCAGCTCACCACTTCTTAGCGGGGGTAGTGCGGAGACCCAGTACTTC
clone_size: NA; j_call: TRBJ2-2; v_call: TRBV25-1; d_call: NA; cdr3_aa: CASSEVYLGELFF; cdr3_nt: TGTGCCAGCAGTGAAGTATACCTCGGGGAGCTGTTTTTT
clone_size: few; j_call: TRBJ2-3; v_call: TRBV2; d_call: NA; cdr3_aa: CASSESTMSQYF; cdr3_nt: TGTGCCAGCAGTGAATCGACGATGTCGCAGTATTTT
clone_size: NA; j_call: TRBJ2-5; v_call: TRBV5-1; d_call: TRBD1; cdr3_aa: CASNQPGQGATQYF; cdr3_nt: TGCGCCAGCAACCAACCGGGACAGGGGGCGACCCAGTACTTC